This T cell receptor (beta chain) was captured in a study of shared clonotypes between healthy human individuals. About the study: Participating donors consisted of a couple of women and three men aged 18 to 49.

Clones were sequenced by immunoSEQ multiplex PCR, and TCRdb holds only the in-frame ones, with some missing. This sample carries about 560,000 clones, just over 75% of them seen once, and the ten largest clones take around 12%. The ends were cut back, 1 base at V and 4 bases at J, with 8 bases in the middle. CDR1 is SGHDT, CDR2 YYEEEE, per germline. This CDR3 has 14 amino acids. This clone was counted only a few times. The rearrangement links TRBV5-6 to TRBJ2-2; D uncertain. The sample consisted of PBMCs. This sequence was found in a woman in her forties in good health. Some clones in this sample may be carry-over from other donors' samples. As DNA, the CDR3 is TGTGCCAGCAGCTTGCCAGCGTCCACCGGGGAGCTGTTTTTT. Translating gives CASSLPASTGELFF.